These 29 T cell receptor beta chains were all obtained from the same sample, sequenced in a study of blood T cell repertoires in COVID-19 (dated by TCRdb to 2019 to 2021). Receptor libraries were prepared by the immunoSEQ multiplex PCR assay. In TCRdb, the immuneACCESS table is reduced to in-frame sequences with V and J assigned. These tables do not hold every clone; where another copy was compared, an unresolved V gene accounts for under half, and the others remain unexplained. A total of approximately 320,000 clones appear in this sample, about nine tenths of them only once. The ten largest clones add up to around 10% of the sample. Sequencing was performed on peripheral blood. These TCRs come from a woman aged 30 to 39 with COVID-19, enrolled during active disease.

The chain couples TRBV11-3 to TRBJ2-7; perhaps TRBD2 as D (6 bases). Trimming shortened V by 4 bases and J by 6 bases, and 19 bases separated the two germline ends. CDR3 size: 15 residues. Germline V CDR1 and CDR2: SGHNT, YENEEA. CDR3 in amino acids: CASSSRLGPHSEQYF. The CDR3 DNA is TGTGCCAGCAGCTCCAGACTAGGCCCCCATTCCGAGCAGTACTTC.

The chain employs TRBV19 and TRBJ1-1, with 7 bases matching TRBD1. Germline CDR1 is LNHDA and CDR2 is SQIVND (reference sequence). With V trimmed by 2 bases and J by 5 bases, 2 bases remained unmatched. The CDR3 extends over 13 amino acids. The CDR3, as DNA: TGTGCCAGTAGTATATGGACAGGTACTGAAGCTTTCTTT. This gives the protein CASSIWTGTEAFF.

CDR3 residues: CSASRTVVSYEQYF. CDR3 coding DNA: TGCAGTGCTAGTAGGACAGTCGTCTCCTACGAGCAGTACTTC. The rearrangement uses TRBV20-1 and TRBJ2-7, with D possibly matching TRBD1 (6 bases). Germline V gene data show CDR1 as DFQATT and CDR2 as SNEGSKA (reference sequence). The V and J ends lost 3 bases and 0 bases respectively, with 12 bases between them. There are 14 residues in the CDR3.

The CDR3 nucleotides are TGTGCCAGCAGTATAGTAGGGGCTACCTACTATGGCTACACCTTC. The encoded protein is CASSIVGATYYGYTF. This chain joins TRBV28 and TRBJ1-2; maybe TRBD1 (5 bases). Between the trimmed V and J ends, which lost 5 bases and 3 bases, there was a span of 16 bases. Looked up from germline, CDR1 is MDHEN and CDR2 is SYDVKM. The CDR3 is made up of 15 amino acids.

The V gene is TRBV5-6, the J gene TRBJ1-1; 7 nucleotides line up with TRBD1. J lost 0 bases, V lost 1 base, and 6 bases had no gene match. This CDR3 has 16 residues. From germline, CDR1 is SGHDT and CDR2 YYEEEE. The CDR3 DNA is TGTGCCAGCAGCTTGTCAGGGGGACTCATGAACACTGAAGCTTTCTTT. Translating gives CASSLSGGLMNTEAFF.

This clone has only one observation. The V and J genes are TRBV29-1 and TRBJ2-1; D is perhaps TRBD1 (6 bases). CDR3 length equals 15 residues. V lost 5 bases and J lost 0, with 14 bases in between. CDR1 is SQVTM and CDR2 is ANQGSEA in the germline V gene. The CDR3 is CSVISGTRSYNEQFF. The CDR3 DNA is TGCAGCGTTATTTCCGGGACACGCTCCTACAATGAGCAGTTCTTC.

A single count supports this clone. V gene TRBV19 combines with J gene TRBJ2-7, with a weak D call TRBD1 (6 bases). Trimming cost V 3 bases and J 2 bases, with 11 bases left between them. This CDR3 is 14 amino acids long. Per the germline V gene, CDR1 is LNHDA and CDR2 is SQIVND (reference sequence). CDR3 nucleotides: TGTGCCAGTAGTATTCCAGGGGCCCCCTACGAGCAGTACTTC. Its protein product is CASSIPGAPYEQYF.

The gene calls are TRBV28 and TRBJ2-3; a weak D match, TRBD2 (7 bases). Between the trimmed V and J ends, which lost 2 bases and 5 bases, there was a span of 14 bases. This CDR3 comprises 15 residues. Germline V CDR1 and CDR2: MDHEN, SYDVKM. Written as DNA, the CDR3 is TGTGCCAGCAGTTTAGAGGCGGGGGCCATAGATACGCAGTATTTT. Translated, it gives CASSLEAGAIDTQYF. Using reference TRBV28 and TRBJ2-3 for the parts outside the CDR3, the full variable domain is DVKVTQSSRYLVKRTGEKVFLECVQDMDHENMFWYRQDPGLGLRLIYFSYDVKMKEKGDIPEGYSVSREKKERFSLILESASTNQTSMYLCASSLEAGAIDTQYFGPGTRLTVL.

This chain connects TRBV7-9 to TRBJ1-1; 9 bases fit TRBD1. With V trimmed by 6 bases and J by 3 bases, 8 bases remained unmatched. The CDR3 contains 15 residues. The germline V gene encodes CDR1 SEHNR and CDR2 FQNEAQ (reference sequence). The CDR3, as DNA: TGTGCCAGCAGGGTCACAGACAGGGGGTACACTGAAGCTTTCTTT. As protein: CASRVTDRGYTEAFF.

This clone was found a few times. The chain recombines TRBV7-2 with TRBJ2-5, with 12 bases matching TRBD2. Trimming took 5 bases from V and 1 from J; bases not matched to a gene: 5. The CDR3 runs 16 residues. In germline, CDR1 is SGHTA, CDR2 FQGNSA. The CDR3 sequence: CASSPASGGVQETQYF. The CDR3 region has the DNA TGTGCCAGCAGCCCAGCTAGCGGGGGGGTCCAAGAGACCCAGTACTTC.

The CDR3 loop reads CASSQVSQLSGNTIYF. The CDR3 DNA reads as TGCGCCAGCAGCCAAGTTAGCCAGTTGTCTGGAAACACCATATATTTT. The V call is TRBV4-1, the J call TRBJ1-3; no clear D. Germline V gene data show CDR1 as MGHRA and CDR2 as YSYEKL. Trimming cost V 1 base and J 1 base, with 11 bases left between them. This CDR3 has 16 residues.

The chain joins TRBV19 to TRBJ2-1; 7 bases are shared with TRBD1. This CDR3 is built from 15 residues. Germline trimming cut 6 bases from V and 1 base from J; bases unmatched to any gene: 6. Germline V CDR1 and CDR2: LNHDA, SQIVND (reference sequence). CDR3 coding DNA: TGTGCCAGTAGCCTGACAGGGAGTTCCTACAATGAGCAGTTCTTC. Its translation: CASSLTGSSYNEQFF.

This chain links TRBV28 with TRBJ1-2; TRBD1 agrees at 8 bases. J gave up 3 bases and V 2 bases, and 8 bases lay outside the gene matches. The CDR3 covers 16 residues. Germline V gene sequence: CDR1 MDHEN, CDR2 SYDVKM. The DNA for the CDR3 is TGTGCCAGCAGTTTAACAGGTCGGGACAGGCACTATGGCTACACCTTC. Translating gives CASSLTGRDRHYGYTF.

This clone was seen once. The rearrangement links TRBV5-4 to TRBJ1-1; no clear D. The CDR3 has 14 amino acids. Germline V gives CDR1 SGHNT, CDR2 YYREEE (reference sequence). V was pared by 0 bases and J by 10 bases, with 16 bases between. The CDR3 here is CASSLDSSAEGAFF. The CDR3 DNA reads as TGTGCCAGCAGCTTGGACAGTTCCGCTGAGGGAGCTTTCTTT.

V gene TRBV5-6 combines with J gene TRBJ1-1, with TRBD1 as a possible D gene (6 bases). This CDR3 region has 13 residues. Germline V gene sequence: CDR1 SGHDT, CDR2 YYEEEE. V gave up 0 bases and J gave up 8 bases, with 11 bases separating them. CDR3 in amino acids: CASSLGGDREAFF. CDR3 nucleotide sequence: TGTGCCAGCAGCTTGGGAGGAGACAGGGAAGCTTTCTTT.

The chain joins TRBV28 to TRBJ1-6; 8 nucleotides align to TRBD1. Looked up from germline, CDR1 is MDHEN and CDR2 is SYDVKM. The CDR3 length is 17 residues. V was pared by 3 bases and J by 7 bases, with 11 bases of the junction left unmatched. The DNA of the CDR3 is TGTGCCAGCAGTTTCCCATCCCGGACAGGGAACAATTCACCCCTCCACTTT. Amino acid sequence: CASSFPSRTGNNSPLHF.

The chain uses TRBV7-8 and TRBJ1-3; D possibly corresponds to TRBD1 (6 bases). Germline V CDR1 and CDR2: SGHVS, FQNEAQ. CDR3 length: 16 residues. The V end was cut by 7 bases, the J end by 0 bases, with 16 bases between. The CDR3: CASTRGQSGSGNTIYF. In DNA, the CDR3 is TGTGCCAGCACCCGAGGACAGTCCGGCTCTGGAAACACCATATATTTT.

For the CDR3, the DNA is TGCAGTGCTAGTGCGGGACAGGGGAGGGGGGTCTATGGCTACACCTTC. Translating gives CSASAGQGRGVYGYTF. The rearrangement uses TRBV20-1 and TRBJ1-2; TRBD1 aligns across 10 bases. The length of the CDR3 is 16 residues. From germline, CDR1 is DFQATT and CDR2 SNEGSKA (reference sequence). V lost 3 bases and J lost 4; bases outside the gene matches: 11.

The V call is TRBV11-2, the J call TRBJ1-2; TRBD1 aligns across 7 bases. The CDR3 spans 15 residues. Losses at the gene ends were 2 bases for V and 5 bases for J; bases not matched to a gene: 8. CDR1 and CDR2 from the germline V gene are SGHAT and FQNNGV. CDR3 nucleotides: TGTGCCAGCAGCTTATTCGGGACAGACGGGTATGGCTACACCTTC. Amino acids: CASSLFGTDGYGYTF.

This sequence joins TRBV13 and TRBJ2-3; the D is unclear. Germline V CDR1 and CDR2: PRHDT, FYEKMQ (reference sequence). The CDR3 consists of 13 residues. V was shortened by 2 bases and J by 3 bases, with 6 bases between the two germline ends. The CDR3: CASSLSFTDTQYF. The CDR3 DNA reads TGTGCCAGCAGCTTATCCTTTACAGATACGCAGTATTTT.

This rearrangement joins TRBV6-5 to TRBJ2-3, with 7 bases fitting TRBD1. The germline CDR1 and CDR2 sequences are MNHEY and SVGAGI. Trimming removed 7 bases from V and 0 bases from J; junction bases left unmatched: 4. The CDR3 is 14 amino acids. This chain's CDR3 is CASKPGQSTDTQYF. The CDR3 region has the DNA TGTGCCAGCAAACCGGGACAGAGCACAGATACGCAGTATTTT.

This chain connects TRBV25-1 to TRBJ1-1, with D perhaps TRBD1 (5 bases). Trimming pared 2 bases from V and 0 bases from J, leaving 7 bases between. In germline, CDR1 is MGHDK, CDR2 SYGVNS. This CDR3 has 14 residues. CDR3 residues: CASSEPGLNTEAFF. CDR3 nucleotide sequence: TGTGCCAGCAGTGAACCAGGGTTGAACACTGAAGCTTTCTTT.

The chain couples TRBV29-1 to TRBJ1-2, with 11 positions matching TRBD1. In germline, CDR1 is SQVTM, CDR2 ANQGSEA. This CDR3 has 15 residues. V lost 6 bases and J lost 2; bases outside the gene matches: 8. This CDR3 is CSVGTGGSENYGYTF. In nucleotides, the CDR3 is TGCAGCGTCGGGACAGGGGGTAGTGAAAACTATGGCTACACCTTC.

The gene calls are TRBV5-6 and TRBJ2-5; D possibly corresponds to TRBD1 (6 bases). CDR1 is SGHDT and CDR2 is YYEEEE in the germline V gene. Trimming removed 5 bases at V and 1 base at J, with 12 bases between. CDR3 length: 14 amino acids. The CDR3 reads CASSRWGPQETQYF. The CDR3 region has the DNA TGTGCCAGCAGTCGGTGGGGGCCCCAAGAGACCCAGTACTTC.

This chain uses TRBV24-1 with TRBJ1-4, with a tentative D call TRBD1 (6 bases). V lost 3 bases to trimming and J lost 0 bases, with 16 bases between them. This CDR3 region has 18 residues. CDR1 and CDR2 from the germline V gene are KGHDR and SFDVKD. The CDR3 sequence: CATSDRDTRGATNEKLFF. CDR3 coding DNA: TGTGCCACCAGTGATCGGGACACCCGAGGGGCAACTAATGAAAAACTGTTTTTT.

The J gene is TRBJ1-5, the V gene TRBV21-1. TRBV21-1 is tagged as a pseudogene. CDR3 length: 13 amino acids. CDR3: CASRGGRNQPQHF. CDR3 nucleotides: TGTGCCAGCAGGGGGGGGCGCAATCAGCCCCAGCATTTT.

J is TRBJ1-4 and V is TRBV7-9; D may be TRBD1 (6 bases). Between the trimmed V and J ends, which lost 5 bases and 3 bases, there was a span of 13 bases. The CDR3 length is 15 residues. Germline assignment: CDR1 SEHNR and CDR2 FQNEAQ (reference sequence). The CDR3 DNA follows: TGTGCCAGCAGCCCTTACAGGGAGTCTAATGAAAAACTGTTTTTT. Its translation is CASSPYRESNEKLFF.

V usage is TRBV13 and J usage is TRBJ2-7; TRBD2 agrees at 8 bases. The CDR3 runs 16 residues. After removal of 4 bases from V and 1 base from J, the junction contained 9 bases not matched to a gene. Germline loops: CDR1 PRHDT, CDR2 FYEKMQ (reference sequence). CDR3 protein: CASSSTGSGGSYEQYF. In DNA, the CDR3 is TGTGCCAGCAGCTCCACCGGAAGCGGGGGTTCCTACGAGCAGTACTTC.

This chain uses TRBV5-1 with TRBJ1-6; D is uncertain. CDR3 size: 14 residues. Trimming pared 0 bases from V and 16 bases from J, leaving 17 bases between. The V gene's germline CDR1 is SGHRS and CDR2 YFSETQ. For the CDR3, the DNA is TGCGCCAGCAGCTTGGCCCGGGAAGTCTTTATGCTCCACTTT. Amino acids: CASSLAREVFMLHF.